This entry features one TCR beta chain sequence. This sample is drawn from a study of shared clonotypes between healthy human individuals. Across the study: Per-donor plates numbered three CD4 naive, three CD4 memory, two CD8 naive and one CD8 memory.

The repertoire was sequenced with immunoSEQ multiplex PCR; TCRdb's copy has only in-frame clones and lacks some. The sample has millions of clones; about 95% are singletons. The naive CD8 fraction comprised CD45RO-negative cells positively selected for CCR7 and excluded terminally differentiated effector memory CD45RA+ cells. The germline CDR1 and CDR2 sequences are LNHDA and SQIVND (reference sequence). The CDR3 length is 16 residues. Unmatched junction bases numbered 8, after V lost 3 bases and J lost 4 bases. The V gene is TRBV19, the J gene TRBJ2-1; 8 bases are a match to TRBD2. This TCR was recovered from a man aged 18-30 years in good health. The specimen sequenced was naive CD8+ T cells sorted from blood. The CDR3 reads CASSIGGAEPYNEQFF. CDR3 nucleotide sequence: TGTGCCAGTAGTATCGGGGGGGCAGAACCATACAATGAGCAGTTCTTC.